A selection of T cell receptor beta chains follows, all from one sample in a study of T cell repertoires in cytomegalovirus infection. Via MiXCR, TCRdb re-called the reads, giving one row per CDR3 protein. This table holds roughly 200,000 distinct CDR3 sequences, about 15% found once. Sequencing input: CD8+ T cells from PBMCs. These receptors all stem from a human donor in good health (CMV status not recorded). Some clones in this sample may be carry-over from other donors' samples. Each CDR3 is given with its conserved first and last residue. The D gene is left open where the match is weak. Size tells how often a clone was seen (once, few, many) or the class of an expanded clone, and some rows leave it out.

J gene: TRBJ2-7; D gene: TRBD1; V gene: TRBV12-3/TRBV12-4; clone size: few; CDR3 protein: CASSHGQAYEQYF; CDR3 DNA: TGTGCCAGCAGCCACGGACAGGCCTACGAGCAGTACTTC
J gene: TRBJ2-1; D gene: .; V gene: TRBV6-2/TRBV6-3; clone size: few; CDR3 protein: CASSSPGVLQSNEQFF; CDR3 DNA: TGTGCCAGCAGTTCCCCTGGGGTCCTTCAGAGCAATGAGCAGTTCTTC
J gene: TRBJ1-1; D gene: .; V gene: TRBV6-8; clone size: .; CDR3 protein: CASTEGNTEAFF; CDR3 DNA: TGTGCCAGCACTGAGGGGAACACTGAAGCTTTCTTT
J gene: TRBJ2-1; D gene: TRBD2; V gene: TRBV6-6; clone size: few; CDR3 protein: CASRLAGGRSSYNEQFF; CDR3 DNA: TGTGCCAGCAGGCTCGCGGGGGGTCGAAGCTCCTACAATGAGCAGTTCTTC
J gene: TRBJ1-1; D gene: .; V gene: TRBV6-6; clone size: few; CDR3 protein: CASSYVENTEAFF; CDR3 DNA: TGTGCCAGCAGTTACGTAGAAAACACTGAAGCTTTCTTT
J gene: TRBJ2-5; D gene: .; V gene: TRBV6-6; clone size: .; CDR3 protein: CASRLAEEETQYF; CDR3 DNA: TGTGCCAGCAGGTTAGCGGAGGAGGAGACCCAGTACTTC
J gene: TRBJ2-7; D gene: .; V gene: TRBV6-2/TRBV6-3; clone size: .; CDR3 protein: CASSYGPTGYEQYF; CDR3 DNA: TGTGCCAGCAGTTACGGACCAACGGGGTACGAGCAGTACTTC
J gene: TRBJ1-1; D gene: .; V gene: TRBV9; clone size: .; CDR3 protein: CASSVGQGMNTEAFF; CDR3 DNA: TGTGCCAGCAGCGTAGGCCAGGGTATGAACACTGAAGCTTTCTTT
J gene: TRBJ1-5; D gene: .; V gene: TRBV7-2; clone size: .; CDR3 protein: CATSVEGNQPQHF; CDR3 DNA: TGTGCCACCTCGGTGGAGGGTAATCAGCCCCAGCATTTT
J gene: TRBJ2-7; D gene: TRBD1; V gene: TRBV20-1; clone size: once; CDR3 protein: CSARDPRQGDAYEQYF; CDR3 DNA: TGCAGTGCTAGAGATCCCCGACAGGGCGATGCCTACGAGCAGTACTTC
J gene: TRBJ2-7; D gene: TRBD1; V gene: TRBV7-2; clone size: few; CDR3 protein: CASSQPGQRNYEQYF; CDR3 DNA: TGTGCCAGCAGTCAACCGGGACAGCGGAACTACGAGCAGTACTTC
J gene: TRBJ2-7; D gene: TRBD1; V gene: TRBV7-9; clone size: .; CDR3 protein: CASSSPRGQTFYEQYF; CDR3 DNA: TGTGCCAGCAGCTCCCCCCGGGGACAGACCTTCTACGAGCAGTACTTC
J gene: TRBJ2-1; D gene: .; V gene: TRBV7-2; clone size: few; CDR3 protein: CASSFELGSYNEQFF; CDR3 DNA: TGTGCCAGCAGCTTTGAGTTGGGTTCCTACAATGAGCAGTTCTTC
J gene: TRBJ2-1; D gene: .; V gene: TRBV20-1; clone size: many; CDR3 protein: CSAGRVGHNEQFF; CDR3 DNA: TGCAGTGCTGGTAGGGTAGGCCACAATGAGCAGTTCTTC
J gene: TRBJ2-5; D gene: TRBD2; V gene: TRBV7-2; clone size: .; CDR3 protein: CASSFLAGGVLETQYF; CDR3 DNA: TGTGCCAGCAGCTTCCTAGCGGGGGGGGTTCTGGAGACCCAGTACTTC
J gene: TRBJ2-1; D gene: .; V gene: TRBV7-3; clone size: .; CDR3 protein: CASSPTSFDLNERNEQFF; CDR3 DNA: TGTGCCAGCAGCCCAACTTCCTTCGACCTAAATGAACGAAATGAGCAGTTCTTC
J gene: TRBJ1-1; D gene: .; V gene: TRBV7-9; clone size: .; CDR3 protein: CASSLDVGLIEAFF; CDR3 DNA: TGTGCCAGCAGCTTAGATGTAGGTCTGATTGAAGCTTTCTTT
J gene: TRBJ2-2; D gene: TRBD2; V gene: TRBV6-2/TRBV6-3; clone size: few; CDR3 protein: CASSYSNGGILEGELFF; CDR3 DNA: TGTGCCAGCAGTTACTCGAACGGGGGGATCCTGGAGGGGGAGCTGTTTTTT
J gene: TRBJ1-1; D gene: .; V gene: TRBV28; clone size: few; CDR3 protein: CASSFFLGNAFF; CDR3 DNA: TGTGCCAGCAGTTTCTTTCTTGGGAACGCTTTCTTT
J gene: TRBJ2-2; D gene: .; V gene: TRBV7-3; clone size: .; CDR3 protein: CASSFGPYRDREGGGELFF; CDR3 DNA: TGTGCCAGCAGCTTTGGCCCCTACCGGGACCGCGAAGGGGGCGGGGAGCTGTTTTTT
J gene: TRBJ2-7; D gene: TRBD1; V gene: TRBV10-3; clone size: few; CDR3 protein: CATGTGPSYF; CDR3 DNA: TGTGCCACGGGGACAGGGCCTTCCTACTTC
J gene: TRBJ1-1; D gene: .; V gene: TRBV6-2/TRBV6-3; clone size: .; CDR3 protein: CASSYSDGGTEAFF; CDR3 DNA: TGTGCCAGCAGTTACTCGGACGGGGGCACTGAAGCTTTCTTT
J gene: TRBJ2-3; D gene: TRBD2; V gene: TRBV7-2; clone size: .; CDR3 protein: CASSYERGSTDTQYF; CDR3 DNA: TGTGCCAGCAGTTACGAGCGGGGGAGCACAGATACGCAGTATTTT
J gene: TRBJ2-6; D gene: .; V gene: TRBV5-6; clone size: .; CDR3 protein: CASSLGHSGANVLTF; CDR3 DNA: TGTGCCAGCAGCCTCGGACACTCTGGGGCCAACGTCCTGACTTTC
J gene: TRBJ2-1; D gene: .; V gene: TRBV6-6; clone size: .; CDR3 protein: CALGGGTVEQFF; CDR3 DNA: TGTGCCTTGGGGGGGGGCACGGTTGAGCAGTTCTTC
J gene: TRBJ2-7; D gene: .; V gene: TRBV29-1; clone size: few; CDR3 protein: CSVEGPFYEQYF; CDR3 DNA: TGCAGCGTTGAAGGGCCTTTCTACGAGCAGTACTTC
J gene: TRBJ2-1; D gene: TRBD2; V gene: TRBV2; clone size: .; CDR3 protein: CASTEGGGGPPYNEQFF; CDR3 DNA: TGTGCCAGCACTGAGGGGGGCGGGGGGCCACCCTACAATGAGCAGTTCTTC
J gene: TRBJ2-1; D gene: .; V gene: TRBV7-8; clone size: many; CDR3 protein: CASIRGSSLGTEQFF; CDR3 DNA: TGTGCCAGCATTAGGGGGTCGTCCCTTGGCACTGAGCAGTTCTTC
J gene: TRBJ2-5; D gene: .; V gene: TRBV3-1; clone size: .; CDR3 protein: CASSSFEGEETQYF; CDR3 DNA: TGTGCCAGCAGCTCCTTCGAGGGAGAAGAGACCCAGTACTTC
J gene: TRBJ1-2; D gene: .; V gene: TRBV4-3; clone size: .; CDR3 protein: CASSQDKNYGYTF; CDR3 DNA: TGCGCCAGCAGCCAAGACAAGAACTATGGCTACACCTTC
J gene: TRBJ1-5; D gene: .; V gene: TRBV5-8; clone size: .; CDR3 protein: CASSPGASRWNQPQHF; CDR3 DNA: TGTGCCAGCAGCCCGGGGGCAAGCAGGTGGAATCAGCCCCAGCATTTT
J gene: TRBJ2-3; D gene: TRBD1; V gene: TRBV7-8; clone size: few; CDR3 protein: CASSLDRGYGTDTQYF; CDR3 DNA: TGTGCCAGCAGCTTGGACAGGGGTTATGGCACAGATACGCAGTATTTT
J gene: TRBJ2-1; D gene: .; V gene: TRBV28; clone size: few; CDR3 protein: CASSFWGETDNEQFF; CDR3 DNA: TGTGCCAGCAGTTTTTGGGGGGAAACGGACAATGAGCAGTTCTTC
J gene: TRBJ1-5; D gene: .; V gene: TRBV6-6; clone size: few; CDR3 protein: CASSYIGGERANQPQHF; CDR3 DNA: TGTGCCAGCAGTTACATAGGAGGGGAGAGGGCCAATCAGCCCCAGCATTTT
J gene: TRBJ2-1; D gene: TRBD2; V gene: TRBV7-6; clone size: .; CDR3 protein: CASSFGLAGGRKDNEQFF; CDR3 DNA: TGTGCCAGCAGTTTTGGACTAGCGGGGGGGCGTAAAGACAATGAGCAGTTCTTC
J gene: TRBJ2-7; D gene: TRBD2; V gene: TRBV11-1; clone size: few; CDR3 protein: CASSLRRGSTYEQYF; CDR3 DNA: TGTGCCAGCAGCTTAAGGCGGGGGAGCACCTACGAGCAGTACTTC
J gene: TRBJ2-1; D gene: .; V gene: TRBV7-2; clone size: few; CDR3 protein: CASSLERTPHNEQFF; CDR3 DNA: TGTGCCAGCAGCTTAGAGCGGACCCCTCATAATGAGCAGTTCTTC
J gene: TRBJ1-1; D gene: .; V gene: TRBV7-9; clone size: .; CDR3 protein: CASSPLLGGMNTEAFF; CDR3 DNA: TGTGCCAGCAGCCCACTTCTTGGAGGAATGAACACTGAAGCTTTCTTT
J gene: TRBJ1-5; D gene: .; V gene: TRBV24-1; clone size: .; CDR3 protein: CATSQTQGRGKDQPQHF; CDR3 DNA: TGTGCCACCAGCCAAACGCAGGGCAGGGGAAAAGATCAGCCCCAGCATTTT
J gene: TRBJ1-1; D gene: .; V gene: TRBV7-8; clone size: .; CDR3 protein: CASIKRKGNTEAFF; CDR3 DNA: TGTGCCAGCATCAAAAGGAAGGGGAACACTGAAGCTTTCTTT
J gene: TRBJ1-6; D gene: .; V gene: TRBV7-2; clone size: few; CDR3 protein: CASSPGLMVASPNSPLHF; CDR3 DNA: TGTGCCAGCAGCCCAGGGCTAATGGTGGCAAGTCCAAATTCACCCCTCCACTTT
J gene: TRBJ2-6; D gene: TRBD1; V gene: TRBV12-3/TRBV12-4; clone size: few; CDR3 protein: CASSEPQGKSGANVLTF; CDR3 DNA: TGTGCCAGCAGCGAACCACAGGGGAAATCTGGGGCCAACGTCCTGACTTTC
J gene: TRBJ1-1; D gene: .; V gene: TRBV3-1; clone size: few; CDR3 protein: CASSTKWNGRNTEAFF; CDR3 DNA: TGTGCCAGCAGCACAAAGTGGAATGGGAGGAACACTGAAGCTTTCTTT
J gene: TRBJ2-7; D gene: TRBD1; V gene: TRBV7-9; clone size: once; CDR3 protein: CASSLVGGQGIYEQYF; CDR3 DNA: TGTGCCAGCAGCTTAGTTGGGGGACAGGGGATCTACGAGCAGTACTTC
J gene: TRBJ1-1; D gene: .; V gene: TRBV20-1; clone size: few; CDR3 protein: CSATLGPGAEAFF; CDR3 DNA: TGCAGTGCTACCTTGGGACCGGGGGCTGAAGCTTTCTTT
J gene: TRBJ1-1; D gene: TRBD1; V gene: TRBV30; clone size: few; CDR3 protein: CAWSLTGVTEAFF; CDR3 DNA: TGTGCCTGGAGTCTGACAGGGGTCACTGAAGCTTTCTTT
J gene: TRBJ2-2; D gene: .; V gene: TRBV6-2/TRBV6-3; clone size: .; CDR3 protein: CASSLQRPRGANTGELFF; CDR3 DNA: TGTGCCAGCAGCCTACAGAGACCCAGGGGCGCGAACACCGGGGAGCTGTTTTTT
J gene: TRBJ1-2; D gene: .; V gene: TRBV11-3; clone size: .; CDR3 protein: CASSLGRGEDGYTF; CDR3 DNA: TGTGCCAGCAGCCTGGGACGGGGGGAGGATGGCTACACCTTC
J gene: TRBJ2-1; D gene: .; V gene: TRBV20-1; clone size: once; CDR3 protein: CSATDEGRYNEQFF; CDR3 DNA: TGCAGTGCTACGGACGAGGGACGGTACAATGAGCAGTTCTTC
J gene: TRBJ1-5; D gene: .; V gene: TRBV7-2; clone size: few; CDR3 protein: CASRAAGNQPQHF; CDR3 DNA: TGTGCCAGCAGGGCCGCGGGCAATCAGCCCCAGCATTTT
J gene: TRBJ2-7; D gene: TRBD1; V gene: TRBV10-3; clone size: .; CDR3 protein: CAISESRDRIYEQYF; CDR3 DNA: TGTGCCATCAGTGAGTCTCGGGACAGAATCTACGAGCAGTACTTC
J gene: TRBJ1-1; D gene: TRBD1; V gene: TRBV6-1; clone size: .; CDR3 protein: CASPNRGKNAEAFF; CDR3 DNA: TGTGCCAGCCCAAACAGGGGTAAAAACGCTGAAGCTTTCTTT
J gene: TRBJ2-7; D gene: TRBD1; V gene: TRBV18; clone size: .; CDR3 protein: CASSPEGQGASYEQYF; CDR3 DNA: TGTGCCAGCTCACCAGAAGGTCAGGGGGCCAGCTACGAGCAGTACTTC
J gene: TRBJ1-2; D gene: .; V gene: TRBV7-9; clone size: few; CDR3 protein: CASSPRDSESYTF; CDR3 DNA: TGTGCCAGCAGCCCCCGTGACTCTGAAAGCTACACCTTC
J gene: TRBJ2-5; D gene: TRBD2; V gene: TRBV7-2; clone size: few; CDR3 protein: CASSPMGLAGTRETQYF; CDR3 DNA: TGTGCCAGCAGCCCAATGGGGCTAGCGGGGACTCGGGAGACCCAGTACTTC
J gene: TRBJ2-7; D gene: TRBD2; V gene: TRBV7-7; clone size: .; CDR3 protein: CASSPGWTSYEQYF; CDR3 DNA: TGTGCCAGCAGCCCAGGATGGACTAGCTACGAGCAGTACTTC
J gene: TRBJ1-5; D gene: TRBD1; V gene: TRBV29-1; clone size: few; CDR3 protein: CSAQGGNQPQHF; CDR3 DNA: TGCAGCGCACAGGGGGGGAATCAGCCCCAGCATTTT
J gene: TRBJ1-2; D gene: .; V gene: TRBV9; clone size: few; CDR3 protein: CASSVLGTRHGYTF; CDR3 DNA: TGTGCCAGCAGCGTTCTTGGGACAAGACATGGCTACACCTTC
J gene: TRBJ2-5; D gene: TRBD1; V gene: TRBV28; clone size: .; CDR3 protein: CASSLPGQASLGETQYF; CDR3 DNA: TGTGCCAGCAGTCTACCGGGACAGGCGTCATTAGGGGAGACCCAGTACTTC
J gene: TRBJ1-2; D gene: TRBD1; V gene: TRBV20-1; clone size: few; CDR3 protein: CSAREPQTGLGVDGYTF; CDR3 DNA: TGCAGTGCTAGAGAGCCCCAGACAGGGCTTGGGGTGGATGGCTACACCTTC